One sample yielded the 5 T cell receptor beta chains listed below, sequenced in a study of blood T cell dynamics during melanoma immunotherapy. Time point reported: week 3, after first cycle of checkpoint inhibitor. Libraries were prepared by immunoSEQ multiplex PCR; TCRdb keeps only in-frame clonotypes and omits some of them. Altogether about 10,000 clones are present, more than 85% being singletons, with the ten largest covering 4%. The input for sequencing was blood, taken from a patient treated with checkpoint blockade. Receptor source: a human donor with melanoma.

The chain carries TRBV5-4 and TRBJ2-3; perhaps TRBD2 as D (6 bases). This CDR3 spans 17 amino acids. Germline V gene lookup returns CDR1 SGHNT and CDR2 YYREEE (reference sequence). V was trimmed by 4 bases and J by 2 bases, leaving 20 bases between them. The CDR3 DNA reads TGTGCCAGCAGCGGGGGATTAGCGGAACTAATCACAGATACGCAGTATTTT. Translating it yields CASSGGLAELITDTQYF.

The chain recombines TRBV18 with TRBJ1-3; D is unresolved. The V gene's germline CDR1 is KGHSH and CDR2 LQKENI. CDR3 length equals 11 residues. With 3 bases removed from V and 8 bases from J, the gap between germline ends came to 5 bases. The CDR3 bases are TGTGCCAGCTCACCGCACTACACCATATATTTT. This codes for CASSPHYTIYF.

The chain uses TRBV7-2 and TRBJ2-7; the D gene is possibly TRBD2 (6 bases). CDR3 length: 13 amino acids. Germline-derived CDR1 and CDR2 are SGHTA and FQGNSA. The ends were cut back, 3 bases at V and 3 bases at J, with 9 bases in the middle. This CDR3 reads CASSFWGDYEQYF. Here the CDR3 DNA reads TGTGCCAGCAGCTTTTGGGGGGACTACGAGCAGTACTTC.

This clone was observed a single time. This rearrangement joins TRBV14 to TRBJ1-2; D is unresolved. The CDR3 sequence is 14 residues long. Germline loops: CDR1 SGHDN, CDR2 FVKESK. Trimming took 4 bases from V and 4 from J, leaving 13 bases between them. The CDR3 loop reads CASSPLVAGYGYTF. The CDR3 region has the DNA TGTGCCAGCAGCCCCTTAGTGGCCGGCTATGGCTACACCTTC.

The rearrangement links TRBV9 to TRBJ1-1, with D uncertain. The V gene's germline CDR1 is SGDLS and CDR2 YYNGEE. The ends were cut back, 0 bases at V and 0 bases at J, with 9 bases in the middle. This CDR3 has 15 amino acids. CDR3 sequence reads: CASSVVSKMNTEAFF. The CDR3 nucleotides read TGTGCCAGCAGCGTAGTGTCAAAAATGAACACTGAAGCTTTCTTT.